This T cell receptor beta chain derives from a study of T cells after somatic rescue of genetic block. Data came from immunoSEQ multiplex PCR; TCRdb stores just in-frame clones and leaves some out. The sample has 9,500 to 15,000 clones, 71% seen once. This clonotype originated in a boy under 18. Sequenced sample: peripheral blood mononuclear cells (PBMCs).

The CDR3 DNA follows: TGTGCCTGGAGTGATTGGACTAGCGGGAGTTTATGGGACCACAATGAGCAGTTCTTC. This encodes CAWSDWTSGSLWDHNEQFF. This sequence joins TRBV30 and TRBJ2-1, with 13 bases identical to TRBD2. V lost 1 base to trimming and J lost 5 bases; unmatched junction nucleotides: 14. Germline V lookup: CDR1 GTSNPN, CDR2 SVGIG (reference sequence). The CDR3 is 19 amino acids.